This T cell receptor beta chain comes out of a study of cytomegalovirus exposure and HLA in healthy donors. General study points: As a later analysis showed, a missense DCLRE1C variant was linked to trimming of TCR beta V- and J-genes. The study flagged around 150 TCR beta chains as cytomegalovirus-associated.

The germline gives CDR1 SGHNT, CDR2 YYREEE (reference sequence). The CDR3 covers 17 residues. V shed 3 bases and J 6 bases; nucleotides not matched to a gene: 5. In regard to this clone: Its specificity is not known.

It was with 60 Vbeta and 13 Jbeta primers that the PCR ran. Original handling: Unique TCR beta chains totaled about 73 million in a later count, with roughly 12 million of them shared. The data were produced by immunoSEQ multiplex PCR, yet TCRdb's version contains in-frame clones alone and is incomplete. For V, J and clone size, that table is used; D and trimming come from the DNA. The ten most abundant clones cover under 2% of a sample with some 44,000 clones. The sequenced sample consisted of PBMCs. The sequence was collected from a woman aged 30 to 39 in good health and CMV-seronegative. V and J are TRBV5-4 and TRBJ2-2, with 16 bases fitting TRBD2. This chain's CDR3 is CASSSPGLAGGPGELFF. Here the CDR3 DNA reads TGTGCCAGCAGCTCTCCGGGACTAGCGGGAGGGCCCGGGGAGCTGTTTTTT.